The 28 T cell receptor beta chains given below trace back to one sample, sequenced in a study of human T cells and chemical hapten exposure. TCRdb re-called the RACE reads with MiXCR, one entry per CDR3 protein. Among about 380,000 distinct CDR3 sequences listed, about 4.8% were seen once. Time point reported: patch test 1, 2 weeks after DPC sensitization. Treatment specified: therapeutic diphenylcyclopropenone sensitization with weekly scalp DPC. The source was whole blood, collected in connection with sensitization to the hapten diphenylcyclopropenone (DPC). These receptors came from a woman aged 45-65 years with alopecia areata. Some clones in this sample may be carry-over from other donors' samples.

The chain employs TRBV15 and TRBJ2-3; TRBD2 is a possible D gene (6 bases). The germline V gene has CDR1 LNHNV and CDR2 YYDKDF (reference sequence). The CDR3 consists of 18 residues. Trimming took off 0 bases at V and 2 bases at J, with 18 bases between the two ends. The CDR3 DNA reads as TGTGCCACCAGCAGAGATTATAGGGGAGGCTTAGACACAGATACGCAGTATTTT. Translating gives CATSRDYRGGLDTDTQYF.

This chain joins TRBV24-1 and TRBJ2-5, with D tentatively TRBD1 (6 bases). The CDR3 is 13 amino acids. The V and J ends lost 10 bases and 1 base respectively, with 12 bases between them. CDR1 is KGHDR and CDR2 is SFDVKD in the germline V gene. This chain's CDR3 is CATRADSQETQYF. The CDR3 bases are TGTGCCACTCGGGCGGACAGCCAAGAGACCCAGTACTTC.

This clonotype has more than one count but fewer than ten. The chain carries TRBV28 and TRBJ2-3; D could derive from TRBD1 or TRBD2 (5 bases each). The CDR3 totals 15 residues. The V end was cut by 3 bases, the J end by 5 bases, with 15 bases between. In germline, CDR1 is MDHEN, CDR2 SYDVKM. The CDR3 nucleotides read TGTGCCAGCAGTTTCCCCCCCCCTGGGGGAGATACGCAGTATTTT. This gives the protein CASSFPPPGGDTQYF.

This clonotype was counted ten times or more. The V call is TRBV3-1, the J call TRBJ2-2, with 7 bases lining up with TRBD2. This CDR3 has 14 residues. Germline CDR1 reads LGHDT; CDR2 reads YNNKEL (reference sequence). The ends lost 4 bases at V and 4 bases at J; junction bases unmatched: 3. The CDR3 nucleotides are TGTGCCAGCAGCCCTGCGGGGGTCACCGGGGAGCTGTTTTTT. The encoded protein is CASSPAGVTGELFF.

CDR3 bases: TGTGCCAGCAGTGAAAGTCCCCCAGGGACAGGCCATGAGCAGTTCTTC. This sequence encodes CASSESPPGTGHEQFF. This chain connects TRBV2 to TRBJ2-1; 8 nucleotides match TRBD1. The CDR3 totals 16 residues. V lost 2 bases and J lost 8; bases outside the gene matches: 11. The germline V gene encodes CDR1 SNHLY and CDR2 FYNNEI.

This clonotype was observed a handful of times. J is TRBJ2-7 and V is TRBV5-6; D could derive from TRBD1 or TRBD2 (5 bases each). Looked up from germline, CDR1 is SGHDT and CDR2 is YYEEEE. The CDR3 is 15 amino acids. Trimming took off 1 base at V and 2 bases at J, with 13 bases between the two ends. The CDR3 nucleotides read TGTGCCAGCAGCTTGTGGGGGAATCCGGCCTACGAGCAGTACTTC. This codes for CASSLWGNPAYEQYF.

This CDR3 is CAISEPRLTSSTDTQYF. Written as DNA, the CDR3 is TGTGCCATCAGTGAGCCGAGGTTAACCTCTTCCACAGATACGCAGTATTTT. The chain uses TRBV10-3 and TRBJ2-3; no firm D call. Looked up from germline, CDR1 is ENHRY and CDR2 is SYGVKD. The CDR3 is made up of 17 amino acids. V was clipped by 2 bases and J by 2 bases, with 17 bases between them.

This clonotype was seen at least ten times. The chain uses TRBV11-3 and TRBJ2-1; 16 bases line up with TRBD2. The length of the CDR3 is 18 residues. The J segment lost 1 base and the V segment lost 5 bases, leaving 5 bases of the junction unmatched. From germline, CDR1 is SGHNT and CDR2 YENEEA. Written as DNA, the CDR3 is TGTGCCAGCAGCCAGGGACTAGCGGGGGGGCCGTCCTACAATGAGCAGTTCTTC. Translated, it gives CASSQGLAGGPSYNEQFF.

This clonotype was observed many times. CDR3 amino acids: CASSRGTGDEQYF. The CDR3 coding sequence is TGCGCCAGCAGCCGGGGGACAGGGGACGAGCAGTACTTC. The rearrangement links TRBV4-1 to TRBJ2-7; 10 bases line up with TRBD1. Trimming at V came to 4 bases and at J to 5 bases, leaving 2 bases not matched to a gene. Germline loops: CDR1 MGHRA, CDR2 YSYEKL. The CDR3 is made up of 13 amino acids.

This clonotype was seen ten or more times. This chain joins TRBV29-1 and TRBJ2-3, with TRBD1 matching 8 bases. The CDR3 length is 14 residues. CDR1 is SQVTM and CDR2 is ANQGSEA in the germline V gene. J gave up 2 bases and V 6 bases, and 7 bases lay outside the gene matches. The CDR3 DNA reads as TGCAGCGTCGGACAGGGACGCTTCACAGATACGCAGTATTTT. Translated: CSVGQGRFTDTQYF.

This clonotype was observed many times. The rearrangement joins TRBV12-3 or TRBV12-4 to TRBJ1-1; D gene uncertain. V gave up 6 bases and J gave up 4 bases, with 18 bases separating them. The CDR3 contains 15 residues. The CDR3 DNA follows: TGTGCCAGCAGCGGTTCTTCCAGAGGAGTCACTGAAGCTTTCTTT. This gives the protein CASSGSSRGVTEAFF.

V and J are TRBV5-4 and TRBJ1-3; D gene unclear. The CDR3 is made up of 15 amino acids. V shed 1 base and J shed 0 bases, with 8 bases lying between them. Germline V gives CDR1 SGHNT, CDR2 YYREEE (reference sequence). CDR3 bases: TGTGCCAGCAGCTTGTCGGAGGGCTCTGGAAACACCATATATTTT. Translation gives CASSLSEGSGNTIYF. The variable domain in full, completed from reference TRBV5-4 and TRBJ1-3, reads ETGVTQSPTHLIKTRGQQVTLRCSSQSGHNTVSWYQQALGQGPQFIFQYYREEENGRGNFPPRFSGLQFPNYSSELNVNALELDDSALYLCASSLSEGSGNTIYFGEGSWLTVV.

The chain combines TRBV7-9 with TRBJ2-3; no definite D call. Trimming cost V 1 base and J 4 bases, with 6 bases left between them. There are 13 residues in the CDR3. Looked up from germline, CDR1 is SEHNR and CDR2 is FQNEAQ (reference sequence). Written as DNA, the CDR3 is TGTGCCAGCAGCTTAGACTGGGCAGATACGCAGTATTTT. Translation: CASSLDWADTQYF.

The chain links TRBV25-1 to TRBJ2-1; a weak D match, TRBD2 (6 bases). The CDR3 consists of 18 residues. Trimming left V 3 bases short and J 5 bases short, with 23 bases between. CDR1 is MGHDK, CDR2 SYGVNS, per germline. The CDR3 DNA is TGTGCCAGCAGTGAGGTGTTGGGTAGCGGAGAATTAAACAATGAGCAGTTCTTC. Translating gives CASSEVLGSGELNNEQFF. The full variable domain, its missing parts supplied by reference TRBV25-1 and TRBJ2-1, is EADIYQTPRYLVIGTGKKITLECSQTMGHDKMYWYQQDPGMELHLIHYSYGVNSTEKGDLSSESTVSRIRTEHFPLTLESARPSHTSQYLCASSEVLGSGELNNEQFFGPGTRLTVL.

The chain links TRBV6-1 to TRBJ2-5; D unresolved. Trimming took off 4 bases at V and 2 bases at J, with 11 bases between the two ends. CDR3 size: 14 residues. Germline V gene data show CDR1 as MNHNS and CDR2 as SASEGT. CDR3 in DNA: TGTGCCAGCAGTGCCTGGACGGTTCAAGAGACCCAGTACTTC. Amino acid sequence: CASSAWTVQETQYF.

The rearrangement uses TRBV21-1 and TRBJ2-3; TRBD2 is taken as the D call from the table, unchecked against the DNA. TRBV21-1 is flagged as a pseudogene. CDR3 length: 17 residues. CDR3 nucleotides: TGTGCCAGCAGCAAATATAGCGGGAGTTGGAGCACAGATACGCAGTATTTT. Protein: CASSKYSGSWSTDTQYF.

The table lists this clonotype with many counts. The chain uses TRBV12-3 or TRBV12-4 and TRBJ2-4; D ambiguous. The V end lost 5 bases, the J end lost 0 bases, and 14 bases lay between the germline ends. This CDR3 spans 16 amino acids. In DNA form, the CDR3 reads TGTGCCAGCAGTCTTCGGACCGCCTCAGCCAAAAACATTCAGTACTTC. This encodes CASSLRTASAKNIQYF.

CDR3 amino acids: CASSPKSTGGNSPLHF. CDR3 nucleotide sequence: TGTGCCAGCAGCCCAAAGTCGACAGGGGGGAATTCACCCCTCCACTTT. V usage is TRBV7-2 and J usage is TRBJ1-6; TRBD1 matches 9 bases. This CDR3 is built from 16 residues. With 5 bases clipped from V and 7 bases from J, the junction kept 9 bases outside the gene matches. CDR1 is SGHTA, CDR2 FQGNSA, per germline.

This clonotype was counted ten times or more. This chain joins TRBV9 and TRBJ2-5, with TRBD2 as a possible D gene (6 bases). Trimming pared 2 bases from V and 3 bases from J, leaving 11 bases between. The CDR3 consists of 14 residues. CDR1 and CDR2 from the germline V gene are SGDLS and YYNGEE. Here the CDR3 DNA reads TGTGCCAGCAGCGTGGGGACTCTAAAAGAGACCCAGTACTTC. It translates to CASSVGTLKETQYF.

This chain joins TRBV4-2 and TRBJ2-4; D is ambiguous. Germline CDR1 and CDR2: LGHNA and YNFKEQ. The CDR3 totals 12 residues. V dropped 1 base and J dropped 6 bases, with 4 bases sitting between them. The CDR3 DNA reads as TGTGCCAGCAGCCAAGGCGGAAACATTCAGTACTTC. Protein sequence: CASSQGGNIQYF.

This chain uses TRBV7-8 with TRBJ2-7; possible D gene TRBD2, 6 bases. Germline lookup yields CDR1 SGHVS and CDR2 FQNEAQ. The V end lost 4 bases, the J end lost 3 bases, and 10 bases lay between the germline ends. The CDR3 is 13 residues long. This CDR3 reads CASSSSANYEQYF. The DNA of the CDR3 is TGTGCCAGCAGCTCTAGCGCTAACTACGAGCAGTACTTC.

The table lists this clonotype with many counts. The chain recombines TRBV7-2 with TRBJ1-3; D call uncertain. The V gene's germline CDR1 is SGHTA and CDR2 FQGNSA. The CDR3 contains 15 residues. Trimming removed 4 bases at V and 0 bases at J, with 10 bases between. The CDR3 region has the DNA TGTGCCAGCAGCTATGGCCCCTTCTCTGGAAACACCATATATTTT. Protein: CASSYGPFSGNTIYF.

This clonotype was counted ten times or more. J is TRBJ2-3 and V is TRBV6-6; D remains ambiguous. The CDR3 loop spans 11 amino acids. V lost 6 bases and J 6 bases, leaving 7 bases between the germline ends. The germline gives CDR1 MNHNY, CDR2 SVGAGI (reference sequence). In DNA form, the CDR3 reads TGTGCCAGCAGGCTAGGGGATACGCAGTATTTT. Its protein is CASRLGDTQYF.

This clonotype has at least ten counts. The rearrangement links TRBV27 to TRBJ2-1, with D possibly TRBD2 on 7 matching bases. This CDR3 is 15 amino acids long. Trimming cost V 2 bases and J 2 bases, with 10 bases left between them. CDR1 is MNHEY, CDR2 SMNVEV, per germline (reference sequence). CDR3 in amino acids: CASSLGGGAYNEQFF. The DNA for the CDR3 is TGTGCCAGCAGTTTAGGGGGGGGCGCCTACAATGAGCAGTTCTTC.

The sample holds many counts of this clonotype. The V gene is TRBV27, the J gene TRBJ2-5, with 7 bases fitting TRBD2. CDR1 and CDR2 from the germline V gene are MNHEY and SMNVEV (reference sequence). The trim removed 5 bases at V and 7 bases at J, leaving 10 bases unmatched. The CDR3 totals 14 residues. DNA of the CDR3: TGTGCCAGCAGTCGAGGATTGGGAGGGGTGACCCAGTACTTC. Translation: CASSRGLGGVTQYF.

In nucleotides, the CDR3 is TGTGCCAGCAGAAAACTTGACAGCGTCTACGAGCAGTACTTC. Amino acid sequence: CASRKLDSVYEQYF. The rearrangement links TRBV6-6 to TRBJ2-7; TRBD1 might be the D (5 bases). Germline V CDR1 and CDR2: MNHNY, SVGAGI (reference sequence). With 6 bases removed from V and 3 bases from J, the gap between germline ends came to 15 bases. The CDR3 consists of 14 residues.

Ten or more counts support this clonotype. The genes are TRBV7-8 and TRBJ1-5; TRBD1 aligns across 7 bases. The length of the CDR3 is 16 residues. V gave up 3 bases and J gave up 7 bases; unmatched junction bases: 12. The germline CDR1 and CDR2 sequences are SGHVS and FQNEAQ. CDR3 DNA: TGTGCCAGCAGCTTCTCCGGGACATGGACAGGCCAGCCCCAGCATTTT. The encoded protein is CASSFSGTWTGQPQHF.

The chain couples TRBV12-3 or TRBV12-4 to TRBJ1-2; 7 bases map to TRBD1. CDR3 size: 12 residues. V shed 5 bases, J shed 7 bases, and the junction held 4 bases outside the gene matches. The CDR3 is CASSQTGVGYTF. The CDR3 DNA is TGTGCCAGCAGTCAAACAGGGGTTGGCTACACCTTC.